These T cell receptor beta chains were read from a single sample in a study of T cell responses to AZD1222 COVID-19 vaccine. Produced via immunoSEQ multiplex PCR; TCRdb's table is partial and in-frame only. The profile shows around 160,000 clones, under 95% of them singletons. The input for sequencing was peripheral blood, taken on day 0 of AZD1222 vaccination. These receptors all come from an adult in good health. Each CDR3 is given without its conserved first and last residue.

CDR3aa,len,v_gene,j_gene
ASSHSGPTDEQF,12,TRBV18,TRBJ2-1
ASSQGGGADEQY,12,TRBV3-1/TRBV3-2,TRBJ2-7
ASSLRQGVVNQPQH,14,TRBV7-8,TRBJ1-5
ASSLGTNTGELF,12,TRBV5-6,TRBJ2-2
SVKTGVEGRAF,11,TRBV29-1,TRBJ1-1
ASSYTRSDPAQY,12,TRBV2,TRBJ2-7
ASNSRGGVVGGAFEKLF,17,TRBV19,TRBJ1-4
ASGGTAKETQY,11,TRBV28,TRBJ2-5
ASSPPGMGHGYT,12,TRBV5-4,TRBJ1-2
ASSPGLVAGHLFNEQF,16,TRBV27,TRBJ2-1
ASSPEIYEQY,10,TRBV6-2/TRBV6-3,TRBJ2-7
ASRFRDRVSEPQH,13,TRBV21-1,TRBJ1-5
ASSSGTGGSNSPLH,14,TRBV7-2,TRBJ1-6
ASSLARSGSPREQF,14,TRBV7-2,TRBJ2-1
ASSLGAKEGKVGYEQY,16,TRBV5-1,TRBJ2-7
ASSTTSGRDEQY,12,TRBV6-6,TRBJ2-7
ASSQDGAVYGGNYGYT,16,TRBV4-1,TRBJ1-2
ASSSRGNEQF,10,TRBV7-9,TRBJ2-1
ASSQEEGAGSIEQY,14,TRBV4-2,TRBJ2-7
ASSEGQGAGANVLT,14,TRBV6-4,TRBJ2-6
ASSRDRTSTDTQY,13,TRBV5-1,TRBJ2-3
ASSLSVGSPTDTQY,14,TRBV4-3,TRBJ2-3
ASSPPNGGPQGTEAF,15,TRBV18,TRBJ1-1
ASSLGLRGLYEQY,13,TRBV19,TRBJ2-7
ASSLFVGAQPQH,12,TRBV7-2,TRBJ1-5
ASSPGPSNQPQH,12,TRBV9,TRBJ1-5
ATSPGASGNTIY,12,TRBV15,TRBJ1-3
SASRDSSNYGYT,12,TRBV20-1,TRBJ1-2